The next 30 T cell receptor beta chains were all read from a single sample in a study of blood T cell repertoires in COVID-19. Data came from immunoSEQ multiplex PCR; TCRdb stores just in-frame clones and leaves some out. The sample has under 250,000 clones; around 83% are singletons. The material sequenced was peripheral blood. The receptors stem from an older woman with COVID-19, enrolled during active disease.

The J gene is TRBJ1-5, the V gene TRBV18; D is perhaps TRBD1 (5 bases). Trimming took off 4 bases at V and 4 bases at J, with 11 bases between the two ends. This CDR3 region has 14 residues. Germline V gives CDR1 KGHSH, CDR2 LQKENI. The CDR3 DNA follows: TGTGCCAGCTCACTATCTGACAGAAATCAGCCCCAGCATTTT. Translation gives CASSLSDRNQPQHF.

This chain connects TRBV28 to TRBJ1-5; 9 positions agree with TRBD1. CDR1 MDHEN and CDR2 SYDVKM come from the germline V gene. The CDR3 is 16 residues long. V dropped 1 base and J dropped 4; count of bases not matched to a gene: 5. The CDR3 nucleotides are TGTGCCAGCAGTTTATTGGGGACAGGGCAAAATCAGCCCCAGCATTTT. This encodes CASSLLGTGQNQPQHF.

The genes are TRBV27 and TRBJ1-5, with D possibly TRBD1 on 5 matching bases. The CDR3 contains 17 residues. V lost 5 bases and J lost 0, with 17 bases in between. Looked up from germline, CDR1 is MNHEY and CDR2 is SMNVEV (reference sequence). CDR3 residues: CASSPLSDTYSNQPQHF. The CDR3 DNA reads TGTGCCAGCAGTCCATTGTCGGACACTTATAGCAATCAGCCCCAGCATTTT.

The CDR3 bases are TGTGCCAGCAGCTTAGAGCGACTAGCGGGACGTCTGTACTTC. Amino acid sequence: CASSLERLAGRLYF. This chain uses TRBV7-2 with TRBJ2-5; 11 nucleotides agree with TRBD2. Germline V gene sequence: CDR1 SGHTA, CDR2 FQGNSA. V gave up 1 base and J gave up 13 bases; unmatched junction bases: 8. The CDR3 spans 14 residues.

The chain is built from TRBV28 and TRBJ1-3; D perhaps matches TRBD1 (5 bases). Per germline, CDR1 MDHEN and CDR2 SYDVKM. The CDR3 extends over 18 amino acids. Trimming shortened V by 3 bases and J by 0 bases, and 18 bases separated the two germline ends. The CDR3 nucleotides read TGTGCCAGCAGTTTCACCGATGGGGCTTCGAGCTCTGGAAACACCATATATTTT. Protein sequence: CASSFTDGASSSGNTIYF.

This chain joins TRBV7-2 and TRBJ1-3; 7 bases are shared with TRBD1. This CDR3 region has 14 residues. Germline V CDR1 and CDR2: SGHTA, FQGNSA. The trim removed 5 bases at V and 2 bases at J, leaving 3 bases unmatched. This CDR3 is CASSPGTAGNTIYF. CDR3 coding DNA: TGTGCCAGCAGCCCTGGGACAGCTGGAAACACCATATATTTT.

The chain uses TRBV7-8 and TRBJ2-1; perhaps TRBD1 as D (6 bases). V was trimmed by 8 bases and J by 1 base, leaving 24 bases between them. This CDR3 comprises 18 residues. The germline V gene encodes CDR1 SGHVS and CDR2 FQNEAQ. CDR3 loop: CASVGDDRTHFSYNEQFF. CDR3 nucleotides: TGTGCCAGCGTTGGTGACGACAGGACACACTTTTCCTACAATGAGCAGTTCTTC.

In its sample, this clone was seen once. This sequence joins TRBV7-2 and TRBJ1-1, with D uncertain. Trimming left V 5 bases short and J 11 bases short, with 12 bases between. The CDR3 runs to 11 residues. Germline loops: CDR1 SGHTA, CDR2 FQGNSA. The chain's CDR3 is CASSPSVNAFF. DNA of the CDR3: TGTGCCAGCAGCCCGTCGGTGAACGCTTTCTTT.

V is TRBV11-2 and J is TRBJ1-1; D gene uncertain. Germline V lookup: CDR1 SGHAT, CDR2 FQNNGV. The length of the CDR3 is 14 residues. Trimming stripped 1 base from V and 1 base from J, with 7 bases between. CDR3 residues: CASSLVGKNTEAFF. As DNA, the CDR3 is TGTGCCAGCAGCTTAGTGGGCAAGAACACTGAAGCTTTCTTT.

This clone was counted only a few times. The chain carries TRBV30 and TRBJ1-2; TRBD1 matches at 7 bases. Per the germline V gene, CDR1 is GTSNPN and CDR2 is SVGIG (reference sequence). CDR3 length: 11 amino acids. Trimming removed 7 bases from V and 4 bases from J; junction bases left unmatched: 3. The DNA of the CDR3 is TGTGCCTACTCAGGGGGCTATGGCTACACCTTC. Its protein is CAYSGGYGYTF.

The chain uses TRBV3-1 (or the pseudogene TRBV3-2) and TRBJ2-1; TRBD2 matches at 8 bases. The V gene's germline CDR1 is LGHDT and CDR2 YNNKEL (reference sequence). CDR3 size: 18 residues. Losses at the gene ends were 0 bases for V and 7 bases for J; bases not matched to a gene: 14. The CDR3 nucleotides read TGTGCCAGCAGCCAAGAACAGGAGACTAGCGAGATCGGAAATGAGCAGTTCTTC. As protein: CASSQEQETSEIGNEQFF.

The chain joins TRBV4-1 to TRBJ2-2; 14 bases line up with TRBD2. Trimming at V came to 5 bases and at J to 4 bases, leaving 9 bases not matched to a gene. Germline V CDR1 and CDR2: MGHRA, YSYEKL. This CDR3 has 18 residues. The CDR3 spells CASSSGLAGAPVTGELFF. The DNA of the CDR3 is TGCGCCAGCAGCTCGGGACTAGCGGGAGCCCCCGTCACCGGGGAGCTGTTTTTT.

J is TRBJ2-1 and V is TRBV7-2; 13 positions agree with TRBD2. Germline CDR1 SGHTA, CDR2 FQGNSA. The junction had 7 bases not matched to a gene; V was cut back by 0 bases and J by 8 bases. The length of the CDR3 is 17 residues. CDR3 loop: CASSLARTSGRLDEQFF. The DNA for the CDR3 is TGTGCCAGCAGCTTAGCGCGGACTAGCGGGAGACTCGATGAGCAGTTCTTC.

This chain connects TRBV24-1 to TRBJ1-2; 9 bases are shared with TRBD1. The germline V gene has CDR1 KGHDR and CDR2 SFDVKD. Germline trimming cut 7 bases from V and 3 bases from J; bases unmatched to any gene: 8. This CDR3 spans 15 amino acids. The CDR3 nucleotides are TGTGCCACCAGGGGCACAGGGGGCTGGGACTATGGCTACACCTTC. Translation: CATRGTGGWDYGYTF.

The rearrangement links TRBV30 to TRBJ2-2, with TRBD1 matching 10 bases. This CDR3 has 16 amino acids. The junction had 9 bases not matched to a gene; V was cut back by 3 bases and J by 5 bases. The germline V gene has CDR1 GTSNPN and CDR2 SVGIG (reference sequence). The CDR3 bases are TGTGCCTGGAGGGGACTGGGACAGGGGTCAACCGGGGAGCTGTTTTTT. Translation: CAWRGLGQGSTGELFF.

This sequence joins TRBV6-1 and TRBJ1-2, with 10 bases that match TRBD1. Germline CDR1 reads MNHNS; CDR2 reads SASEGT. With 1 base clipped from V and 8 bases from J, the junction kept 7 bases outside the gene matches. The CDR3 has 15 residues. The CDR3 sequence is CASSEVKGQGRGYTF. For the CDR3, the DNA is TGTGCCAGCAGTGAAGTTAAGGGACAGGGGCGAGGCTACACCTTC.

The J gene is TRBJ1-3, the V gene TRBV5-1; D is ambiguous. The germline gives CDR1 SGHRS, CDR2 YFSETQ. CDR3 size: 14 residues. The ends were cut back, 1 base at V and 1 base at J, with 6 bases in the middle. The CDR3, as DNA: TGCGCCAGCAGCTTGACAGTATCTGGAAACACCATATATTTT. This codes for CASSLTVSGNTIYF. The full variable domain, completed using reference TRBV5-1 and TRBJ1-3, is KAGVTQTPRYLIKTRGQQVTLSCSPISGHRSVSWYQQTPGQGLQFLFEYFSETQRNKGNFPGRFSGRQFSNSRSEMNVSTLELGDSALYLCASSLTVSGNTIYFGEGSWLTVV.

J is TRBJ2-1 and V is TRBV24-1; 9 bases are a match to TRBD2. J lost 4 bases, V lost 3 bases, and 3 bases had no gene match. The CDR3 totals 15 residues. The germline CDR1 and CDR2 sequences are KGHDR and SFDVKD. This CDR3 is CATSDISGGYNEQFF. CDR3 DNA sequence: TGTGCCACCAGTGATATTAGCGGGGGTTACAATGAGCAGTTCTTC.

This chain connects TRBV3-1 (or the pseudogene TRBV3-2) to TRBJ2-7; 8 bases align to TRBD1. V shed 9 bases, J shed 6 bases, and the junction held 10 bases outside the gene matches. Germline V gene sequence: CDR1 LGHDT, CDR2 YNNKEL (reference sequence). This CDR3 is built from 13 residues. The CDR3 protein is CASSDRGRLEQYF. CDR3 bases: TGTGCCAGTTCTGACAGGGGACGACTCGAGCAGTACTTC.

The chain uses TRBV5-8 and TRBJ2-3; weak D call: TRBD2 (5 bases). V was shortened by 1 base and J by 0 bases, with 9 bases between the two germline ends. This CDR3 is built from 15 residues. Germline CDR1 and CDR2: SGHTS and YDEGEE. The CDR3 loop reads CASSLLASSTDTQYF. CDR3 sequence (DNA): TGTGCCAGCAGCTTGTTAGCGAGTAGCACAGATACGCAGTATTTT.

V usage is TRBV5-1 and J usage is TRBJ2-3; perhaps TRBD1 as D (5 bases). The CDR3 length is 14 residues. Germline V CDR1 and CDR2: SGHRS, YFSETQ. Trimming removed 1 base at V and 2 bases at J, with 8 bases between. DNA of the CDR3: TGCGCCAGCAGCTTGAGACAGCTCACAGATACGCAGTATTTT. Amino acids: CASSLRQLTDTQYF.

This clone is a singleton in its sample. The chain couples TRBV5-1 to TRBJ1-6; D remains unclear. The CDR3 sequence is 15 residues long. Deletions cut 4 bases from V and 4 bases from J, with 12 bases between. CDR1 and CDR2 from the germline V gene are SGHRS and YFSETQ. The CDR3 coding sequence is TGCGCCAGCAGCCTGGGAGCTGATTATAATTCACCCCTCCACTTT. This encodes CASSLGADYNSPLHF.

This chain joins TRBV28 and TRBJ2-7; 11 nucleotides line up with TRBD1. CDR1 MDHEN and CDR2 SYDVKM come from the germline V gene. The CDR3 loop spans 17 amino acids. Germline trimming cut 3 bases from V and 0 bases from J; bases unmatched to any gene: 7. CDR3 bases: TGTGCCAGCAGTTTGGGAGGGGGACAGGGGGGCTCCTACGAGCAGTACTTC. As protein: CASSLGGGQGGSYEQYF. The full variable domain, rest sourced from reference TRBV28 and TRBJ2-7, is DVKVTQSSRYLVKRTGEKVFLECVQDMDHENMFWYRQDPGLGLRLIYFSYDVKMKEKGDIPEGYSVSREKKERFSLILESASTNQTSMYLCASSLGGGQGGSYEQYFGPGTRLTVT.

V usage is TRBV6-1 and J usage is TRBJ2-5; TRBD2 aligns across 9 bases. Trimming took 9 bases from V and 4 from J; bases not matched to a gene: 9. The CDR3 consists of 14 residues. Germline-derived CDR1 and CDR2 are MNHNS and SASEGT. CDR3 sequence reads: CASRLAGGRETQYF. The CDR3 nucleotides read TGTGCCAGTCGCTTGGCGGGAGGGCGAGAGACCCAGTACTTC.

The genes are TRBV6-1 and TRBJ1-4; possibly TRBD1 for D (6 bases). The CDR3 extends over 13 amino acids. Trimming cost V 3 bases and J 15 bases, with 17 bases left between them. Germline V CDR1 and CDR2: MNHNS, SASEGT. CDR3: CASSDGQPGRVFF. Here the CDR3 DNA reads TGTGCCAGCAGTGACGGACAGCCGGGGAGGGTGTTTTTT.

The chain has TRBV5-1 and TRBJ2-2; TRBD2 matches 13 bases. The J segment lost 4 bases and the V segment lost 3 bases, leaving 6 bases of the junction unmatched. The CDR3 is 17 residues long. Germline assignment: CDR1 SGHRS and CDR2 YFSETQ. The CDR3: CASSSGTSGTTTGELFF. CDR3 bases: TGCGCCAGCAGCTCCGGGACTAGCGGGACCACCACCGGGGAGCTGTTTTTT.

The chain combines TRBV5-6 with TRBJ1-1; D is perhaps TRBD1 (5 bases). Per germline, CDR1 SGHDT and CDR2 YYEEEE. V was pared by 1 base and J by 3 bases, with 13 bases between. The CDR3 loop spans 15 amino acids. CDR3 nucleotide sequence: TGTGCCAGCAGCTTGTCGGTGACAGTACACACTGAAGCTTTCTTT. This gives the protein CASSLSVTVHTEAFF.

The V call is TRBV5-1, the J call TRBJ2-2; 9 bases agree with TRBD1. This CDR3 is built from 16 residues. Germline CDR1 and CDR2: SGHRS and YFSETQ. Trimming took 3 bases from V and 5 from J; bases not matched to a gene: 8. This CDR3 is CASSSTGQGLTGELFF. CDR3 DNA sequence: TGCGCCAGCAGCTCGACCGGACAGGGGTTAACCGGGGAGCTGTTTTTT.

This chain links TRBV19 with TRBJ2-5; 9 positions agree with TRBD2. With 6 bases clipped from V and 3 bases from J, the junction kept 5 bases outside the gene matches. There are 14 residues in the CDR3. CDR1 is LNHDA and CDR2 is SQIVND in the germline V gene (reference sequence). The CDR3 region is CASRLTSGKETQYF. The CDR3 bases are TGTGCCAGTAGGCTGACTAGCGGTAAAGAGACCCAGTACTTC.

The chain joins TRBV19 to TRBJ1-5; D is unresolved. This CDR3 has 13 residues. CDR1 and CDR2 (germline): LNHDA, SQIVND (reference sequence). Deletions cut 3 bases from V and 7 bases from J, with 10 bases between. The CDR3 protein is CASSMGRTQPQHF. CDR3 coding DNA: TGTGCCAGTAGTATGGGCAGAACGCAGCCCCAGCATTTT.